Described below is a single T cell receptor beta chain sequence and its context. This sample is drawn from a study of patients and donors after allogeneic stem cell transplantation. Via MiXCR, TCRdb re-called the RT-PCR reads, giving one row per CDR3 protein. This sample has 200,000 to 250,000 distinct CDR3 sequences, with roughly 38% found just once. Per germline, CDR1 SEHNR and CDR2 FQNEAQ (reference sequence). V lost 4 bases and J 3 bases, leaving 7 bases between the germline ends. This CDR3 spans 12 amino acids. The sample taken for sequencing was blood, either unsorted or a sorted T cell fraction (not recorded which). The clonotype was recovered from a human donor who was either an allogeneic HSCT recipient or a stem cell or donor lymphocyte infusion donor (not recorded which). It is not recorded whose cells these are; they may come from a transplant donor. The gene calls are TRBV7-9 and TRBJ2-7; D remains ambiguous. The CDR3 coding sequence is TGTGCCAGCAGCTCCCCGGTCTACGAGCAGTACTTC. Protein product: CASSSPVYEQYF. Together with reference TRBV7-9 and TRBJ2-7, the CDR3 gives the full variable domain: DTGVSQNPRHKITKRGQNVTFRCDPISEHNRLYWYRQTLGQGPEFLTYFQNEAQLEKSRLLSDRFSAERPKGSFSTLEIQRTEQGDSAMYLCASSSPVYEQYFGPGTRLTVT.